This T cell receptor beta chain was captured by sequencing in a study of blood T cell repertoires in COVID-19. Overall study: The study drew acute and convalescent COVID-19 samples from the United States, Italy and Spain.

Profiled with immunoSEQ multiplex PCR; TCRdb holds only in-frame clones, not every one. The profile covers about 60,000 clones, with approximately 91% appearing a single time and approximately 15% taken by the ten largest. The material sequenced was peripheral blood. This TCR was recovered from a woman aged 55-75 years with active COVID-19.

CDR3 amino acids: CATSRDRPGTGELFF. CDR3 DNA sequence: TGTGCCACCAGCAGAGATCGCCCAGGGACCGGGGAGCTGTTTTTT. V and J are TRBV15 and TRBJ2-2, with D possibly matching TRBD1 (5 bases). V gave up 0 bases and J gave up 5 bases, with 10 bases separating them. This CDR3 comprises 15 residues. Germline loops: CDR1 LNHNV, CDR2 YYDKDF (reference sequence).